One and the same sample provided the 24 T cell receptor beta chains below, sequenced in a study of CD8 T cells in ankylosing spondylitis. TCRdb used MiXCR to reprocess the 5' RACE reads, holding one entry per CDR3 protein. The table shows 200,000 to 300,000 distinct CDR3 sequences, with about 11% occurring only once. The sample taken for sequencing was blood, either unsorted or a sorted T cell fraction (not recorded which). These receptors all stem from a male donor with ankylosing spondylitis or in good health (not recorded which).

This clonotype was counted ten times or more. The CDR3 sequence: CASSVLLVPDTQYF. The CDR3 bases are TGTGCCAGCAGCGTACTTTTAGTCCCCGATACGCAGTATTTT. This chain connects TRBV9 to TRBJ2-3; D uncertain. Germline V gene sequence: CDR1 SGDLS, CDR2 YYNGEE. V lost 1 base and J lost 6, with 12 bases in between. The CDR3 runs to 14 residues.

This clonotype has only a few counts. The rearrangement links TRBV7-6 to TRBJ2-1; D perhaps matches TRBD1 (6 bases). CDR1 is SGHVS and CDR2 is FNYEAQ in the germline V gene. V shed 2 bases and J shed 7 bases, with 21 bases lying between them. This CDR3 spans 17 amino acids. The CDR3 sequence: CASSLKIGGTGWNEQFF. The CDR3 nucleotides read TGTGCCAGCAGCTTAAAAATCGGAGGAACAGGGTGGAATGAGCAGTTCTTC.

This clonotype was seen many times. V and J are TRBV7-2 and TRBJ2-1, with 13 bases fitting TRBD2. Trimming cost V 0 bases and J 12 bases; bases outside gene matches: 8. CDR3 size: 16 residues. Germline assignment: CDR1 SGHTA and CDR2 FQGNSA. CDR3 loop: CASSLALAGGLSWQFF. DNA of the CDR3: TGTGCCAGCAGCTTAGCACTAGCGGGGGGGCTTTCCTGGCAGTTCTTC. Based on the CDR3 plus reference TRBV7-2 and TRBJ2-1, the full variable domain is GAGVSQSPSNKVTEKGKDVELRCDPISGHTALYWYRQSLGQGLEFLIYFQGNSAPDKSGLPSDRFSAERTGGSVSTLTIQRTQQEDSAVYLCASSLALAGGLSWQFFGPGTRLTVL.

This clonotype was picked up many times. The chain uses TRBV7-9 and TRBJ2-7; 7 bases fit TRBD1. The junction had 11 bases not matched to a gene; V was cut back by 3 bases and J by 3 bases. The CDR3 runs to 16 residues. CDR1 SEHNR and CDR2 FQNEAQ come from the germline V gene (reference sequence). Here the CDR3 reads CASSLATGAPFYEQYF. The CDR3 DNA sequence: TGTGCCAGCAGCTTGGCTACAGGGGCACCCTTCTACGAGCAGTACTTC.

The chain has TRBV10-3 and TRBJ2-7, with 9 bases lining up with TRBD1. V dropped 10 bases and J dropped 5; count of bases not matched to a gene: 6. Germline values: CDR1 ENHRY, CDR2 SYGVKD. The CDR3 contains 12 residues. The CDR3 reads CATTDRGHEQYF. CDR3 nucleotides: TGTGCCACAACGGACAGGGGCCACGAGCAGTACTTC.

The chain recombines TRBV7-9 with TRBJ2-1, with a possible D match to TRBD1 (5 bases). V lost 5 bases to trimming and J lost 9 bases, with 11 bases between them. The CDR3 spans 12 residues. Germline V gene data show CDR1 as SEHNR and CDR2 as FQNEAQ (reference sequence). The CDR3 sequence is CASSPVGPEQFF. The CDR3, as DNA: TGTGCCAGCAGCCCGGTGGGGCCTGAGCAGTTCTTC.

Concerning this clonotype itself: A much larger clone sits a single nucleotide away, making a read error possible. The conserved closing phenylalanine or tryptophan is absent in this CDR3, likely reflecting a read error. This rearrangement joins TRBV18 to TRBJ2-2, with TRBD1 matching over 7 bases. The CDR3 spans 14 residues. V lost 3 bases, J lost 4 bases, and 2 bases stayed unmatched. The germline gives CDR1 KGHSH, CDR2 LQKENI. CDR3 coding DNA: TGTGCCAGCTCACCGGGACAGATCACCGGGGAGCTGTTTCTT. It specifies CASSPGQITGELFL.

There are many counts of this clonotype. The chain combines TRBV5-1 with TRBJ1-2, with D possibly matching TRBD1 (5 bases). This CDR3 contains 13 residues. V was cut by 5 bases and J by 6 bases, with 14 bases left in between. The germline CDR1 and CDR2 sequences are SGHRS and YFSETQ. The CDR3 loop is CASRMRSGDGYTF. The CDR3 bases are TGCGCCAGCAGAATGAGGTCGGGGGATGGCTACACCTTC.

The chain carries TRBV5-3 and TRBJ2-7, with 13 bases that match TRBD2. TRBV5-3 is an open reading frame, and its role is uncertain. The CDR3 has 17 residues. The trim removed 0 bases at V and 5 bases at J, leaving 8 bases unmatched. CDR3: CARSLEALGLAGDEQYF. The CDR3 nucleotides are TGTGCCAGAAGCTTGGAAGCTTTAGGACTAGCGGGGGACGAGCAGTACTTC.

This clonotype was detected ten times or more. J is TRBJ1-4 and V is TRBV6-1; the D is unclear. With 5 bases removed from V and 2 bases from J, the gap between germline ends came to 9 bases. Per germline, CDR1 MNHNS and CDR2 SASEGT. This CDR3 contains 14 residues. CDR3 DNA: TGTGCCAGCAGTACAACTGAGACTAATGAAAAACTGTTTTTT. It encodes CASSTTETNEKLFF.

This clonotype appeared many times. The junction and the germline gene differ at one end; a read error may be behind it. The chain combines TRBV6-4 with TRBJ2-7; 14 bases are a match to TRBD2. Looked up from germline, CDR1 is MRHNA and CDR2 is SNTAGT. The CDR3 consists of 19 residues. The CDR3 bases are TGTGCCAGCAGTCACTCCCCCGGGACTAGCGGGAGTCGTTCCTACGAGCAGTACTTC. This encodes CASSHSPGTSGSRSYEQYF.

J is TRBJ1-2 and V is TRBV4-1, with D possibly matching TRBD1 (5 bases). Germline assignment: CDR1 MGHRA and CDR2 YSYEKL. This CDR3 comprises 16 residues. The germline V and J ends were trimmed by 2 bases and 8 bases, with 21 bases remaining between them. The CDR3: CASSQPLRGARGGYTF. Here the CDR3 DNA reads TGCGCCAGCAGCCAACCTCTCCGCGGGGCTCGTGGAGGCTACACCTTC.

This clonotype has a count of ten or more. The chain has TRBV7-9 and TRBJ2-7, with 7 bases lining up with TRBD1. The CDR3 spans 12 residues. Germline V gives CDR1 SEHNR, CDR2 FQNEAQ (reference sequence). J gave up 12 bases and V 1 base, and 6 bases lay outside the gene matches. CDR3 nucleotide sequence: TGTGCCAGCAGCTTAGAGACAGGGCCTTTGTACTTC. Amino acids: CASSLETGPLYF. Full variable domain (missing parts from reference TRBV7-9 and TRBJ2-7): DTGVSQNPRHKITKRGQNVTFRCDPISEHNRLYWYRQTLGQGPEFLTYFQNEAQLEKSRLLSDRFSAERPKGSFSTLEIQRTEQGDSAMYLCASSLETGPLYFGPGTRLTVT.

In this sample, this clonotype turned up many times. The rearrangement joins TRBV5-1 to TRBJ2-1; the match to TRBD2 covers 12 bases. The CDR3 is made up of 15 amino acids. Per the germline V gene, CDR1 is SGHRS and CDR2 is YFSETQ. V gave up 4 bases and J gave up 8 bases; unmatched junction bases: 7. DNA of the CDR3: TGCGCCAGCAGCGCCGGACTAGCGGGGATCCATGAGCAGTTCTTC. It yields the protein CASSAGLAGIHEQFF.

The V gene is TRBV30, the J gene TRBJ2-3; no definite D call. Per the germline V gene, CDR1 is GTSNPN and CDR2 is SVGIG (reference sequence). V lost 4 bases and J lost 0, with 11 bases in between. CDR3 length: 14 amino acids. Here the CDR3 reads CAWMPSGSTDTQYF. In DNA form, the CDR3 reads TGTGCCTGGATGCCTAGTGGGAGCACAGATACGCAGTATTTT.

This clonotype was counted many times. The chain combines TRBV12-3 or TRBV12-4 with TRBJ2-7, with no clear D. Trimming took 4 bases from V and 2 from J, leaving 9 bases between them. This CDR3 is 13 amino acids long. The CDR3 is CASSWVGTYEQYF. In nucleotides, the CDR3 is TGTGCCAGCAGTTGGGTCGGAACCTACGAGCAGTACTTC.

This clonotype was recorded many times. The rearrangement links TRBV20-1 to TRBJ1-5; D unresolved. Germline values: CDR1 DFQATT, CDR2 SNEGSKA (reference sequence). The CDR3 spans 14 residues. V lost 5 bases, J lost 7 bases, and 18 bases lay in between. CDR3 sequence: CSALDMGRVQPQHF. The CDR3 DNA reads TGCAGTGCTTTGGATATGGGGAGGGTCCAGCCCCAGCATTTT.

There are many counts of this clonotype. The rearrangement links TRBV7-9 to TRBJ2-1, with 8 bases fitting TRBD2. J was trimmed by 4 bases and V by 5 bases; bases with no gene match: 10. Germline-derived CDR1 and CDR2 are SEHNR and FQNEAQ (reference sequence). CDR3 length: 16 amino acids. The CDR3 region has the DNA TGTGCCAGCAGCCCTCGGACTAGCCCTACGTACAATGAGCAGTTCTTC. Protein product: CASSPRTSPTYNEQFF.

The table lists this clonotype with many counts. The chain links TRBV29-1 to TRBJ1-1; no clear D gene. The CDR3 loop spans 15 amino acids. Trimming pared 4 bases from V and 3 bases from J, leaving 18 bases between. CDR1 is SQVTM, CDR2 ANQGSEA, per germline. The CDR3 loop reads CSVGKPPRQDTEAFF. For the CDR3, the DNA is TGCAGCGTTGGCAAACCCCCACGCCAGGACACTGAAGCTTTCTTT.

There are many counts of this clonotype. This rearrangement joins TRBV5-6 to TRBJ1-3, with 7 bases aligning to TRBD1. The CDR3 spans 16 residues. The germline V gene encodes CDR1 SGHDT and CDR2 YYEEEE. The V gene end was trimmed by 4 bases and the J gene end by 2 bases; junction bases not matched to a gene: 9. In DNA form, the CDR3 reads TGTGCCAGCAGCAGCGCAGGGGGGCGGACTGGAAACACCATATATTTT. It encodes CASSSAGGRTGNTIYF.

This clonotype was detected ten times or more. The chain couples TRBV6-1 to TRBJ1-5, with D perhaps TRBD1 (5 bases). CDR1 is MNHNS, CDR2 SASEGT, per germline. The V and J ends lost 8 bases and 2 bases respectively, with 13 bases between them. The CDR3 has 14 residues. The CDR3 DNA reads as TGTGCCAGCCAGACAGCATTAGGCAATCAGCCCCAGCATTTT. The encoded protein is CASQTALGNQPQHF.

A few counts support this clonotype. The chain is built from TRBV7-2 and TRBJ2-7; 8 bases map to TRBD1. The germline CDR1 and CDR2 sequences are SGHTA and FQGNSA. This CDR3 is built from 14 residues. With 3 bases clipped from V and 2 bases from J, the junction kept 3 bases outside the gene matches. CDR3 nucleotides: TGTGCCAGCAGCTTCACAGGGGGGCCCTACGAGCAGTACTTC. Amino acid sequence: CASSFTGGPYEQYF.

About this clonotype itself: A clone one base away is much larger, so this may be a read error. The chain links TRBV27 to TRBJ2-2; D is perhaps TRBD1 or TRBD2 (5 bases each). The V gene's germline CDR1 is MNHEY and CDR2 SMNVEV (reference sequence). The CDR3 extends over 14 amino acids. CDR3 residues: CASSNRRNTGELSF. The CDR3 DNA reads TGTGCCAGCAGCAACAGGAGAAACACCGGGGAGCTGTCTTTT.

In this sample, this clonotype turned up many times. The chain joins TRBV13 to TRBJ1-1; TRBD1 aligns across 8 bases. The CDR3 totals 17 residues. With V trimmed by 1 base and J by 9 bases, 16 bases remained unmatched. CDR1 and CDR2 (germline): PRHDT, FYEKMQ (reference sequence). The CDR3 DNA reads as TGTGCCAGCAGCTTAGTAATCCAGGGGGCTCAAAAAATTCAAGCTTTCTTT. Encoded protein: CASSLVIQGAQKIQAFF.